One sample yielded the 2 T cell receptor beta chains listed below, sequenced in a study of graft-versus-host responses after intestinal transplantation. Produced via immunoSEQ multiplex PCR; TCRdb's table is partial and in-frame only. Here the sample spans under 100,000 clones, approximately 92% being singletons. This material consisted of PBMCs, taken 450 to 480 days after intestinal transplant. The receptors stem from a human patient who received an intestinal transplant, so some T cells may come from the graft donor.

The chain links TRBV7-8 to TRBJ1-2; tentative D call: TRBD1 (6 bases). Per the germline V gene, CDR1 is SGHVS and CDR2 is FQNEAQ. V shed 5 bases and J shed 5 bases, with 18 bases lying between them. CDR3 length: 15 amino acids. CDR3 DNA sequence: TGTGCCAGCAGCCCTTGGACAGAAAAACTTTATGGCTACACCTTC. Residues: CASSPWTEKLYGYTF.

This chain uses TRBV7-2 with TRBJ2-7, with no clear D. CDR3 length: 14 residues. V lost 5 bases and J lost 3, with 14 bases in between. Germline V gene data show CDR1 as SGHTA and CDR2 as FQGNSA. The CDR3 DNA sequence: TGTGCCAGCAGCCTCGATAATGGAATCTACGAGCAGTACTTC. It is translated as CASSLDNGIYEQYF.